A single count supports the clone carrying this TCR beta chain. The sample comes from a study of control samples from healthy donors and cancer patients. Clones were sequenced by immunoSEQ multiplex PCR, and TCRdb holds only the in-frame ones, with some missing. The repertoire holds tens of thousands of clones, 89% seen once, with less than 7% in the top ten. This receptor was taken from a man aged 45-60 years in good health. Sequencing used blood.

The CDR3 nucleotides are TGTGCCAGCAGCCAAACTGGGGGCGCATATGTCCCCGAAGCTTTCTTT. Amino acids: CASSQTGGAYVPEAFF. V usage is TRBV9 and J usage is TRBJ1-1, with a tentative D call TRBD1 (6 bases). Germline assignment: CDR1 SGDLS and CDR2 YYNGEE. Trimming took off 4 bases at V and 8 bases at J, with 24 bases between the two ends. This CDR3 is 16 amino acids long.